The entry that follows covers one T cell receptor beta chain sequence. TCRdb's table, derived via immunoSEQ multiplex PCR, lists solely in-frame clones and lacks some. The sample yields more than 200,000 clones, around three quarters seen once. This record belongs to a study of cytotoxic CD8 clonotypes in ibrutinib-treated CLL. Looking at the study overall: The patients comprised approximately eleven relapsed/refractory and approximately 16 treatment-naive cases, 17 to 18 IGHV unmutated. Results showed approximately 25 partial and 2 complete responses; following median 68 months, around 15 remained remitted, about 12 advanced.

CDR3 length equals 14 residues. Trimming stripped 2 bases from V and 8 bases from J, with 15 bases between. The germline V gene encodes CDR1 SGDLS and CDR2 YYNGEE. V is TRBV9 and J is TRBJ2-3; no reliable D call. This receptor was taken from a human donor with chronic lymphocytic leukemia. The source material was PBMCs, sampled after 24 months of ibrutinib treatment. For the CDR3, the DNA is TGTGCCAGCAGCGTCTCCGACGACCACTTTACGCAGTATTTT. It codes for CASSVSDDHFTQYF. The whole variable domain, filled in from reference TRBV9 and TRBJ2-3, reads DSGVTQTPKHLITATGQRVTLRCSPRSGDLSVYWYQQSLDQGLQFLIQYYNGEERAKGNILERFSAQQFPDLHSELNLSSLELGDSALYFCASSVSDDHFTQYFGPGTRLTVL.